This T cell receptor (beta chain) is from a study of T cells in Graves' hyperthyroidism and ophthalmopathy. In the study overall: The initial diagnosis was the point when peripheral blood was collected, ahead of any treatment.

Study findings and constraints: Through a model of 13 V-J features, ophthalmopathy was separated from stable hyperthyroidism.

Uncontrolled infection, other autoimmune disease, pregnancy or lactation led to exclusion. Amplification yielded TCR beta CDR3 regions, with RNA transcripts as the source. HTBI primers were the set used in a first-round RT-PCR of the TCR CDR3. TCRdb used MiXCR to reprocess the multiplex PCR reads, holding one entry per CDR3 protein. The sample lists about 700,000 distinct CDR3 sequences, around 13% seen once, with more than 8.5% in the top ten. The CDR3 runs 17 residues. CDR1 is DFQATT, CDR2 SNEGSKA, per germline (reference sequence). Trimming left V 1 base short and J 3 bases short, with 22 bases between. This clonotype occurred many times. Its antigen is undetermined.

What was sequenced was blood. The chain has TRBV20-1 and TRBJ2-7; D may be TRBD1 or TRBD2 (5 bases each). The receptor comes from a woman aged 18 to 35 with Graves' hyperthyroidism. The CDR3 coding sequence is TGCAGTGCTAGAGTTGTTGGGACCGATACATGGATCTACGAGCAGTACTTC. This gives the protein CSARVVGTDTWIYEQYF.